This TCR beta chain was captured in a study of tumor-infiltrating lymphocytes in primary liver carcinoma. The overall study: The patients, men and women alike, were aged 30 to 69 years. Productive TCRbeta read counts per sample ran from roughly 3.5 to 7 million and were similar across tissue types.

Total RNA amounting to 500 ng was the source from which TCR beta cDNA was made with a constant-region primer. Nested multiplex PCR, run for three rounds with slightly modified ARM-PCR, yielded TCR beta libraries. Running 9 to 11 cycles apiece, the first two PCR rounds relied on TRBV1-TRBV30 forward primers together with a C-beta reverse primer. Via MiXCR, TCRdb re-called the multiplex PCR reads, giving one row per CDR3 protein. The sample contains just over 300,000 distinct CDR3 sequences, 50% to 60% of which appear only once. Notes on the study in general: Less overlap was seen in tumor-adjacent and tumor-blood pairs than in tumor region pairs.

As regards this clonotype: Its antigen is unknown. Germline is not matched at one junction end, which may reflect a read error.

For blood RNA, unsorted whole blood served as the source, and germline DNA was extracted too. CDR1 is SGHAT, CDR2 FQNNGV, per germline. The CDR3 spans 13 residues. This clonotype originated in a woman in her twenties or thirties with primary liver carcinoma and hepatitis B virus infection. Sequenced sample: peripheral blood. The rearrangement links TRBV11-2 to TRBJ2-7; possible D gene TRBD2, 5 bases. This CDR3 is CASSFITGYERYF. CDR3 bases: TGTGCCAGCAGCTTTATCACGGGCTACGAGCGGTATTTC.